This is a list of T cell receptor beta chains from one sample in a study of shared clonotypes between healthy human individuals. Here immunoSEQ multiplex PCR was the method, and the copy in TCRdb shows in-frame clones only, minus some. Of approximately 350,000 clones in the sample, around 72% were seen once. The sample comprised memory CD4+ T cells sorted from blood. The receptors were gathered from a man aged 25 to 40 in good health. The CDR3 runs from the conserved cysteine through the conserved F or W. The D gene is left open where the match is weak. Part of the rows lack a size; the others show once, few, many or a class for expanded clones.

clone_size: once; d_call: NA; v_call: TRBV6-1; j_call: TRBJ1-5; cdr3_nt: TGTGCCAGCAGTGACGGTTGGGCGGTGGTGCGCAATCAGCCCCAGCATTTT; cdr3_aa: CASSDGWAVVRNQPQHF
clone_size: NA; d_call: NA; v_call: TRBV5-4; j_call: TRBJ2-1; cdr3_nt: TGTGCCAGCAGCGCAAGGTCTTCCTACAATGAGCAGTTCTTC; cdr3_aa: CASSARSSYNEQFF
clone_size: once; d_call: NA; v_call: TRBV1; j_call: TRBJ2-1; cdr3_nt: TGCACCAGCAGCCAAGACAGTGAGCAGTTCTTC; cdr3_aa: CTSSQDSEQFF
clone_size: NA; d_call: NA; v_call: TRBV6-6; j_call: TRBJ2-2; cdr3_nt: TGTGCCAGCAGTTATGGCAGCCACCGGGAGCTGTTTTTT; cdr3_aa: CASSYGSHRELFF
clone_size: NA; d_call: NA; v_call: TRBV2; j_call: TRBJ2-5; cdr3_nt: TGTGCCAGCTCCCAGCTGGGGGAGACCCAGTACTTC; cdr3_aa: CASSQLGETQYF
clone_size: NA; d_call: NA; v_call: TRBV25-1; j_call: TRBJ2-7; cdr3_nt: TGTGCCAGCAGTCAGGACCGGGACACTCTCGACGAGCAGTACTTC; cdr3_aa: CASSQDRDTLDEQYF
clone_size: NA; d_call: NA; v_call: TRBV28; j_call: TRBJ1-2; cdr3_nt: TGTGCCAGTTTGATGGGGGGGCGAGGTGATGGCTACACCTTC; cdr3_aa: CASLMGGRGDGYTF
clone_size: NA; d_call: TRBD1; v_call: TRBV10-3; j_call: TRBJ2-5; cdr3_nt: TGTGCCATCAGTGCAGGGGGAAAGACCCAGTACTTC; cdr3_aa: CAISAGGKTQYF
clone_size: few; d_call: NA; v_call: TRBV15; j_call: TRBJ2-7; cdr3_nt: TGTGCCACCAGCAGAGCTCCGAGGAACGAGCAGTACTTC; cdr3_aa: CATSRAPRNEQYF
clone_size: NA; d_call: TRBD2; v_call: TRBV7-9; j_call: TRBJ2-1; cdr3_nt: TGTGCCAGCAGCCACCCCCGTGGGCGGGAGAATAATGAGCAGTTCTTC; cdr3_aa: CASSHPRGRENNEQFF
clone_size: NA; d_call: NA; v_call: TRBV10-3; j_call: TRBJ2-5; cdr3_nt: TGTGCCATCAGTGCCCCACAGGGAGGTAACCAAGAGACCCAGTACTTC; cdr3_aa: CAISAPQGGNQETQYF
clone_size: once; d_call: NA; v_call: TRBV6-6; j_call: TRBJ2-7; cdr3_nt: TGTGCCAGCAGTTCTTGGGGGGAGGCCTACGAGCAGTACTTC; cdr3_aa: CASSSWGEAYEQYF
clone_size: NA; d_call: NA; v_call: TRBV10-3; j_call: TRBJ2-7; cdr3_nt: TGTGCCATCAGGGCGATCCTTGGGACTGCGGATTCCTACGAGCAGTACTTC; cdr3_aa: CAIRAILGTADSYEQYF
clone_size: NA; d_call: NA; v_call: TRBV9; j_call: TRBJ2-2; cdr3_nt: TGTGCCAGCAGCGCGACTAAGTTCGTCGGCGGGGAGCTGTTTTTT; cdr3_aa: CASSATKFVGGELFF
clone_size: many; d_call: NA; v_call: TRBV4-1; j_call: TRBJ2-5; cdr3_nt: TGCGCCAGCAGCCAAGGGGGGTCCCTTCAAGAGACCCAGTACTTC; cdr3_aa: CASSQGGSLQETQYF
clone_size: NA; d_call: TRBD1; v_call: TRBV18; j_call: TRBJ1-4; cdr3_nt: TGTGCCAGCTCATTTGGGACAGGGTCTTTGGAAAAACTGTTTTTT; cdr3_aa: CASSFGTGSLEKLFF
clone_size: NA; d_call: NA; v_call: TRBV5-6; j_call: TRBJ2-3; cdr3_nt: TGTGCCAGCAGCTTGATCAGGGTTAAGTACACAGATACGCAGTATTTT; cdr3_aa: CASSLIRVKYTDTQYF
clone_size: NA; d_call: NA; v_call: TRBV7-8; j_call: TRBJ2-7; cdr3_nt: TGTGCCAGCAGCACACCCCCCTACGAGCAGTACTTC; cdr3_aa: CASSTPPYEQYF
clone_size: NA; d_call: NA; v_call: TRBV7-9; j_call: TRBJ2-7; cdr3_nt: TGTGCCAGCAGCTTAGCGCTATGGGAGAAATACGAGCAGTACTTC; cdr3_aa: CASSLALWEKYEQYF
clone_size: once; d_call: NA; v_call: TRBV7-9; j_call: TRBJ2-7; cdr3_nt: TGTGCCAGCAGCTTAGCGATCGCTGGAGAGCAGTACTTC; cdr3_aa: CASSLAIAGEQYF